These T cell receptor beta chains were read from a single sample in a study of control samples from healthy donors and cancer patients. Only in-frame clones appear in the TCRdb table, and some are missing; sequencing was by immunoSEQ multiplex PCR. The sample lists tens of thousands of clones, roughly 90% seen once, with 4% in the top ten. Sequenced sample: blood. These receptors were obtained from a woman aged 50 to 60 in good health. Both conserved end residues are part of each CDR3. Fields, in order: J gene, clone size, D gene, V gene, CDR3 DNA, CDR3 protein. D genes are given only for firm matches. Some rows mark clone size as missing; the rest say once, few, many or name a class of expanded clone.

J: TRBJ1-2; size: -; D: TRBD1; V: TRBV29-1; DNA: TGCAGCGTTGCCGGACAGGGGGGGTTTAACTATGGCTACACCTTC; CDR3: CSVAGQGGFNYGYTF
J: TRBJ1-2; size: -; D: -; V: TRBV12-3/TRBV12-4; DNA: TGTGCCAGCAGTTTGGGCCCCAACTATGGCTACACCTTC; CDR3: CASSLGPNYGYTF
J: TRBJ2-3; size: -; D: -; V: TRBV3-1/TRBV3-2; DNA: TGTGCCAGCAGCCAAGATAACCCCGAGGGTCCAGATACGCAGTATTTT; CDR3: CASSQDNPEGPDTQYF
J: TRBJ1-2; size: once; D: -; V: TRBV5-1; DNA: TGCGCCAGCAGCTTGGGCCAAACCTATGGCTACACCTTC; CDR3: CASSLGQTYGYTF
J: TRBJ2-1; size: -; D: -; V: TRBV5-1; DNA: TGCGCCAGCAGCTTGACAGAAAATGAGCAGTTCTTC; CDR3: CASSLTENEQFF
J: TRBJ2-5; size: -; D: -; V: TRBV4-2; DNA: TGTGCCAGCAGCCAGGCTTTTCGGCGGACGGAGACCCAGTACTTC; CDR3: CASSQAFRRTETQYF
J: TRBJ2-2; size: -; D: -; V: TRBV6-5; DNA: TGTGCCAGCAGTTACCTTGGACTCAACACCGGGGAGCTGTTTTTT; CDR3: CASSYLGLNTGELFF
J: TRBJ2-3; size: -; D: -; V: TRBV7-9; DNA: TGTGCCAGCAGCCCACCCCGGACTGACTTTAGAGACACAGATACGCAGTATTTT; CDR3: CASSPPRTDFRDTDTQYF
J: TRBJ2-7; size: -; D: -; V: TRBV13; DNA: TGTGCCAGCAGCTTATCAGGCAGGGGAGAGTACTTC; CDR3: CASSLSGRGEYF
J: TRBJ2-7; size: -; D: TRBD2; V: TRBV19; DNA: TGTGCCAGTAGTAGAGCAAGCGGACTAGCGGGAGGAATGGACTTC; CDR3: CASSRASGLAGGMDF
J: TRBJ2-1; size: -; D: -; V: TRBV5-1; DNA: TGCGCCAGCAGAGCCGGGACTCCCTCCTACAATGAGCAGTTCTTC; CDR3: CASRAGTPSYNEQFF
J: TRBJ2-2; size: -; D: -; V: TRBV12-1; DNA: TGTGCCAGCAGCTCAAGGACAGGGCTATACGCGGGAGGAAGTATCACCGGGGAGCTGTTTTTT; CDR3: CASSSRTGLYAGGSITGELFF
J: TRBJ2-5; size: -; D: -; V: TRBV7-9; DNA: TGTGCCAGTGGGGGAACCCAAGAGACCCAGTACTTC; CDR3: CASGGTQETQYF
J: TRBJ2-7; size: few; D: TRBD2; V: TRBV10-3; DNA: TGTGCCATCAGTGAGTCAAGCGGGAGGGCCCCCTACGAGCAGTACTTC; CDR3: CAISESSGRAPYEQYF
J: TRBJ1-5; size: -; D: -; V: TRBV10-1; DNA: TGCGCCAGCAGTGAGACGGGCAAGGATCAGCCCCAGCATTTT; CDR3: CASSETGKDQPQHF
J: TRBJ2-4; size: -; D: -; V: TRBV28; DNA: TGTGCCAGCAGTCCCGAGGGTATTGGCAAAAACATTCAGTACTTC; CDR3: CASSPEGIGKNIQYF
J: TRBJ1-2; size: -; D: TRBD1; V: TRBV18; DNA: TGTGCCAGCTCACCATTATCCGGACAGGCGTCGAACTATGGCTACACCTTC; CDR3: CASSPLSGQASNYGYTF
J: TRBJ1-1; size: -; D: TRBD1; V: TRBV29-1; DNA: TGCAGCGGGCTTACAGGGGGTGAAGCTTTCTTT; CDR3: CSGLTGGEAFF
J: TRBJ2-2; size: -; D: -; V: TRBV9; DNA: TGTGCCAGCAGCGTAGAATGGGGTACCGGGGAGCTGTTTTTT; CDR3: CASSVEWGTGELFF
J: TRBJ2-3; size: once; D: TRBD2; V: TRBV6-5; DNA: TGTGCCAGCCGCGAGGGACTAGCGGGAGCAGATACGCAGTATTTT; CDR3: CASREGLAGADTQYF
J: TRBJ2-3; size: -; D: -; V: TRBV3-1/TRBV3-2; DNA: TGTGCCAGCTCAGGGGAGGCAGATACGCAGTATTTT; CDR3: CASSGEADTQYF
J: TRBJ1-5; size: -; D: -; V: TRBV6-5; DNA: TGTGCCAGCATGCGGAGCAATCAGCCCCAGCATTTT; CDR3: CASMRSNQPQHF
J: TRBJ2-5; size: -; D: TRBD2; V: TRBV5-1; DNA: TGCGCCAGCCTCCTAACTGGACTAGCGGGAGTTGGAGAGACCCAGTACTTC; CDR3: CASLLTGLAGVGETQYF
J: TRBJ2-3; size: -; D: -; V: TRBV21-1; DNA: TGTGCCAGCAGCTATGGGAAGGGCTTTAATTTT; CDR3: CASSYGKGFNF
J: TRBJ2-3; size: -; D: TRBD2; V: TRBV9; DNA: TGTGCCAGCAGCACTTCTAGCGGGAGGCTTCTCCCGAATACGCAGTATTTT; CDR3: CASSTSSGRLLPNTQYF
J: TRBJ1-2; size: -; D: TRBD1; V: TRBV7-9; DNA: TGTGCCAGCAGCTCGGGACAGGGGATCTATGGCTACACCTTC; CDR3: CASSSGQGIYGYTF
J: TRBJ2-2; size: -; D: TRBD1; V: TRBV7-8; DNA: TGTGCCAGCAGCTTAAAGCCCGCCCACAGGGGGCTGAACACCGGGGAGCTGTTTTTT; CDR3: CASSLKPAHRGLNTGELFF
J: TRBJ2-7; size: -; D: TRBD1; V: TRBV4-1; DNA: TGCGCCAGCAGCCATGTTGTGGGACAGGGTGCCTACGAGCAGTACTTC; CDR3: CASSHVVGQGAYEQYF
J: TRBJ1-6; size: once; D: -; V: TRBV15; DNA: TGTGCCACCAGCAGAGAAGGGGGGGGGTCACCCCTCCACTTT; CDR3: CATSREGGGSPLHF
J: TRBJ1-6; size: -; D: -; V: TRBV6-6; DNA: TGTGCCAGCATTCCCGGTCAGGGAGGAATCTCACCCCTCCACTTT; CDR3: CASIPGQGGISPLHF
J: TRBJ1-1; size: -; D: -; V: TRBV7-9; DNA: TGTGCCAGCAGCCCCAGGGCCAGCGGCCGCAACACTGAAGCTTTCTTT; CDR3: CASSPRASGRNTEAFF
J: TRBJ2-7; size: -; D: -; V: TRBV9; DNA: TGTGCCAGCAGCGTAGAAGGGGGAGGGGGAGAGCAGTACTTC; CDR3: CASSVEGGGGEQYF
J: TRBJ1-5; size: -; D: -; V: TRBV5-5; DNA: TGTGCCAGCAGTTTGTCGTTGGGGGACGGTCAGCCCCAGCATTTT; CDR3: CASSLSLGDGQPQHF
J: TRBJ2-3; size: -; D: -; V: TRBV13; DNA: TGTGCCAGCAGCTCCTACAGGGACACTAGCACAGATACGCAGTATTTT; CDR3: CASSSYRDTSTDTQYF
J: TRBJ2-1; size: -; D: -; V: TRBV5-5; DNA: TGTGCCAGCAGCTTGGGACAGGCGTACAATGAGCAGTTCTTC; CDR3: CASSLGQAYNEQFF
J: TRBJ2-5; size: -; D: TRBD1; V: TRBV5-1; DNA: TGCGCCAGCAGCTCCACTCGTACAGGGGGGGAGACCCAGTACTTC; CDR3: CASSSTRTGGETQYF
J: TRBJ2-7; size: -; D: -; V: TRBV7-9; DNA: TGTGCCAGTCCAACAGGGACCTACGAGCAGTACTTC; CDR3: CASPTGTYEQYF
J: TRBJ2-1; size: -; D: TRBD2; V: TRBV9; DNA: TGTGCCAGCAGCGTAGATGCGGGAGTAAGCAATGAGCAGTTCTTC; CDR3: CASSVDAGVSNEQFF
J: TRBJ2-7; size: -; D: -; V: TRBV18; DNA: TGTGCCAGCTCCCTGGCTACTGACTACGAGCAGTACTTC; CDR3: CASSLATDYEQYF
J: TRBJ2-1; size: once; D: -; V: TRBV5-1; DNA: TGCGCCAGCAGTTCCGGGACGGACTCCTACAATGAGCAGTTCTTC; CDR3: CASSSGTDSYNEQFF
J: TRBJ2-3; size: -; D: TRBD1; V: TRBV19; DNA: TGTGCCAGTAGCACAGGGGGGACAGATACGCAGTATTTT; CDR3: CASSTGGTDTQYF
J: TRBJ1-2; size: -; D: -; V: TRBV19; DNA: TGTGCCAGTAGTATAGATGGCCGGGACGGCGGGGTCGGCTACACCTTC; CDR3: CASSIDGRDGGVGYTF
J: TRBJ2-7; size: -; D: TRBD1; V: TRBV7-8; DNA: TGTGCCAGCAGCACACCCCAGGGGGCGGGCAACTACGAGCAGTACTTC; CDR3: CASSTPQGAGNYEQYF
J: TRBJ1-2; size: -; D: TRBD1; V: TRBV5-6; DNA: TGTGCCAGCAGCGACAGGGTTGGCTACACCTTC; CDR3: CASSDRVGYTF
J: TRBJ1-6; size: -; D: -; V: TRBV4-2; DNA: TGTGCCAGCAGCCCCGCACGCTCATATAATTCACCCCTCCACTTT; CDR3: CASSPARSYNSPLHF
J: TRBJ1-6; size: -; D: -; V: TRBV5-4; DNA: TGTGCCAGCAGCCTACAGGATTCACCCCTCCACTTT; CDR3: CASSLQDSPLHF